The subject of this entry is one TCR beta chain. The PCR made use of 60 Vbeta and 13 Jbeta primers. Assay used: immunoSEQ multiplex PCR; TCRdb lists only in-frame clones, some missing. The table lists 100,000 or so clones, 65% to 80% of them singletons, with roughly a tenth in the top ten. This specimen belongs to a study of cytomegalovirus exposure and HLA in healthy donors. CDR3 length: 15 residues. Germline V CDR1 and CDR2: SGDLS, YYNGEE. The germline V and J ends were trimmed by 3 bases and 0 bases, with 9 bases remaining between them. The rearrangement links TRBV9 to TRBJ2-2; D is unresolved. This clonotype originated in a man younger than 40 in good health and CMV-seropositive. The sequenced material came from PBMCs. The CDR3 region has the DNA TGTGCCAGCAGCGCCGAGATCGCGAACACCGGGGAGCTGTTTTTT. This encodes CASSAEIANTGELFF.